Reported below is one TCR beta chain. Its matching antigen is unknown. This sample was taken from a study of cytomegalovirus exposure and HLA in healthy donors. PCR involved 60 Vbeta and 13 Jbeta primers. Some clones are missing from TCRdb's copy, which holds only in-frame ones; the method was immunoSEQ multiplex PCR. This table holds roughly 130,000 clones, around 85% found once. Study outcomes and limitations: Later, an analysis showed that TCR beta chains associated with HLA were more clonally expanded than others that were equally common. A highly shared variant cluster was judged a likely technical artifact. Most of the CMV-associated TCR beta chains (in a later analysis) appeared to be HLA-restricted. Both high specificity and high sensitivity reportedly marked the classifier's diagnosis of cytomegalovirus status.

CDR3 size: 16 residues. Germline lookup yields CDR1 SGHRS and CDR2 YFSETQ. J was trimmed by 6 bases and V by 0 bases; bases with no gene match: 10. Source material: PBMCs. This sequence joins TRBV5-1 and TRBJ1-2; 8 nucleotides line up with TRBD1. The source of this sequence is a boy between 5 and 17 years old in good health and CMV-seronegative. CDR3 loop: CASSLAGTGKGHGYTF. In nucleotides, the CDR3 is TGCGCCAGCAGCTTGGCCGGGACAGGAAAGGGCCATGGCTACACCTTC.